This TCR beta chain was found in a study of B cell selection in AIRE deficiency. Broader study findings: Roughly 31% of healthy-donor shared Treg TCRbeta sequences appeared in patient Tconv cells.

Conventional CD4 T cells were sorted as CD4+CD127+ cells. A word on this clone: Its antigen is not identified.

Some clones are missing from TCRdb's copy, which holds only in-frame ones; the method was immunoSEQ multiplex PCR. The table records roughly 23,000 clones, roughly 97% of them present only once. The V gene's germline CDR1 is MDHEN and CDR2 SYDVKM. Unmatched junction bases numbered 8, after V lost 6 bases and J lost 5 bases. The length of the CDR3 is 14 residues. The TCR originated in a human donor with AIRE deficiency. The chain has TRBV28 and TRBJ2-3; 7 bases agree with TRBD2. The sample was conventional CD4+ T cells sorted from PBMCs. The CDR3, as DNA: TGTGCCAGCAGCCAGCGGGACTCGGGAGATACGCAGTATTTT. Its translation: CASSQRDSGDTQYF. Complete variable domain (other parts from reference TRBV28 and TRBJ2-3): DVKVTQSSRYLVKRTGEKVFLECVQDMDHENMFWYRQDPGLGLRLIYFSYDVKMKEKGDIPEGYSVSREKKERFSLILESASTNQTSMYLCASSQRDSGDTQYFGPGTRLTVL.